The entry that follows covers one T cell receptor beta chain sequence. The target antigen is unknown. This sample stems from a study of CD8 T cells in Susac syndrome. At the level of the study: At the time of blood draw, patients with Susac syndrome were therapy-naive, receiving corticosteroids, or receiving intravenous immunoglobulin alone. Study-wide points: Expansion of Susac CD8+ clones peaked in TEMRA cells and in active patients.

CD8+ and CD4+ blood T cells underwent TCR beta sequencing. After extraction with the RNeasy kit, about 0.45 to 1 ug of the RNA was reverse transcribed using random hexamers. The CDR3 of TCR beta was amplified by immunoSEQ multiplex PCR across 54 Vbeta and 13 Jbeta. One entry per CDR3 protein, called by TCRdb with MiXCR from the immunoSEQ multiplex PCR reads. The sample shows around 170,000 distinct CDR3 sequences, 85% to 95% of them seen only once. The CDR3 has 17 amino acids. Trimming pared 3 bases from V and 3 bases from J, leaving 20 bases between. In germline, CDR1 is SGDLS, CDR2 YYNGEE. The clonotype comes from a human donor with Susac syndrome. The sample was CD8+ T cells from PBMCs. The chain uses TRBV9 and TRBJ2-3; possibly TRBD2 for D (7 bases). The CDR3 loop reads CASSGTGGRGGTDTQYF. CDR3 in DNA: TGTGCCAGCAGCGGCACCGGGGGGCGGGGTGGGACAGATACGCAGTATTTT.